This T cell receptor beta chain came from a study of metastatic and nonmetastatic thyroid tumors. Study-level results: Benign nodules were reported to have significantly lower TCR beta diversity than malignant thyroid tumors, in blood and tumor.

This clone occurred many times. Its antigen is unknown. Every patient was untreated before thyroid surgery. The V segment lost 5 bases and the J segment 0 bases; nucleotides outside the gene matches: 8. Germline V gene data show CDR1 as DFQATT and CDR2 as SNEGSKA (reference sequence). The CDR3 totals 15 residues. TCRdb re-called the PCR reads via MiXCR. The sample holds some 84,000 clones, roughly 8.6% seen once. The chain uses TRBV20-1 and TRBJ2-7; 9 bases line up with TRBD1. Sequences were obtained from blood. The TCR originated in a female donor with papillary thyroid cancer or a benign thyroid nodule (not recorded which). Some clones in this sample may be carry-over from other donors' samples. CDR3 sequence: CSALSPGQGSYEQYF. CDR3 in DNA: TGCAGTGCTCTTTCCCCGGGACAGGGCTCCTACGAGCAGTACTTC.